This is a list of T cell receptor beta chains from one sample in a study of regulatory T cells in long-lasting Graves disease. MiXCR, applied by TCRdb to the multiplex PCR reads, yields one record per CDR3 protein. Here the sample spans roughly 450,000 distinct CDR3 sequences, less than 25% being singletons. The sequencing used peripheral blood mononuclear cells (PBMCs), collected when the disease was refractory, from a patient treated with antithyroid drugs. These receptors were collected from a female donor with Graves disease. Each CDR3 is given with its conserved first and last residue. The D gene is left open where the match is weak. A clone size is listed for some rows: how often the clone was seen (once, few, many), or a class if it is expanded.

V	J	size	D	DNA	CDR3
TRBV9	TRBJ1-3	.	.	TGTGCCAGCAGCGCCCTGGGTCACCAAGCTGGAAACACCATATATTTT	CASSALGHQAGNTIYF
TRBV2	TRBJ1-2	many	.	TGTGCCAGCAGCAATAGCTATGGCTACACCTTC	CASSNSYGYTF
TRBV20-1	TRBJ1-3	.	TRBD1	TGCAGTGCTAGAGGTCCCCTCAACAGGGGGTCCGTAAACACCATATATTTT	CSARGPLNRGSVNTIYF
TRBV6-2/TRBV6-3	TRBJ1-2	many	.	TGTGCCAGCAGTTATTACAGAACATCTAACTATGGCTACACCTTC	CASSYYRTSNYGYTF
TRBV5-1	TRBJ1-1	few	.	TGCGCCAGCAGCATACTACAGGGGAACACTGAAGCTTTCTTT	CASSILQGNTEAFF
TRBV29-1	TRBJ1-5	many	TRBD1	TGCAGCGTTGAAGATAAGGACAGGGGCGATAAAGATCAGCCCCAGCATTTT	CSVEDKDRGDKDQPQHF
TRBV24-1	TRBJ2-5	.	.	TGTGCCACCAGTGGAGAGACCCAGTACTTC	CATSGETQYF
TRBV6-1	TRBJ2-2	.	.	TGTGCCAGCAGCCTCGGAGGCGAGCGGGCCACCGGGGAGCTGTTTTTT	CASSLGGERATGELFF
TRBV10-3	TRBJ2-7	.	TRBD2	TGTGCCATCACCGAGAGCGGGAGTGGAAGTGAGCAGTACTTC	CAITESGSGSEQYF
TRBV3-1	TRBJ2-7	few	.	TGTGCCAGCAGCCAACTATGGGACGGAGACTCCGAGCAGTACTTC	CASSQLWDGDSEQYF
TRBV12-3/TRBV12-4	TRBJ2-7	few	.	TGTGCCGGAATTGGGGAGCAGTACTTC	CAGIGEQYF
TRBV28	TRBJ1-2	.	.	TGTGCCAGCAGATCAGGGGTTGTAGGCTACACCTTC	CASRSGVVGYTF
TRBV6-5	TRBJ1-4	few	.	TGTGCCAGCAGTTACGGGGCAGGGAATGAAAAACTGTTTTTT	CASSYGAGNEKLFF
TRBV28	TRBJ1-2	many	TRBD1	TGTGCCAGCAGTTCCGGGACAGTTCGAGGCTACACCTTC	CASSSGTVRGYTF
TRBV29-1	TRBJ2-2	few	TRBD2	TGCAGCGCCGCGGGGGGGCCAAACACCGGGGAGCTGTTTTTT	CSAAGGPNTGELFF
TRBV14	TRBJ1-6	.	.	TGTGCCAGCAGTCAAATGAATTCACCCCTCCACTTT	CASSQMNSPLHF
TRBV7-8	TRBJ1-5	few	.	TGTGCCAGCAGCTTGGGTTTTGGAGGCTTCCAACAGCCCCAGCATTTT	CASSLGFGGFQQPQHF
TRBV2	TRBJ1-1	many	.	TGTGCCAGCAGCGGGGACCGGAGCACTGAAGCTTTCTTT	CASSGDRSTEAFF
TRBV20-1	TRBJ2-1	.	TRBD2	TGCAGTGCTAGAGGGTGGGCGGGAGGAAGAAATGAGCAGTTCTTC	CSARGWAGGRNEQFF
TRBV10-3	TRBJ1-5	many	.	TGTGCCATCAGTGAGTCGACGGGCAATCAGCCCCAGCATTTT	CAISESTGNQPQHF
TRBV7-9	TRBJ1-5	many	.	TGTGCCAGCAGCTTAGATGGCAGGAATCAGCCCCAGCATTTT	CASSLDGRNQPQHF
TRBV6-1	TRBJ1-2	many	.	TGTGCCAGCACGTCGGTCCGTCGTGGCTACACCTTC	CASTSVRRGYTF
TRBV6-2/TRBV6-3	TRBJ1-1	many	.	TGTGCCAGCTCCGCAGGGATTGTGAACACTGAAGCTTTCTTT	CASSAGIVNTEAFF
TRBV19	TRBJ1-1	few	.	TGTGCCAGTAGTACCGATGACAGAACGAACACTGAAGCTTTCTTT	CASSTDDRTNTEAFF
TRBV28	TRBJ2-4	few	.	TGTGCCAGCAGTCCACCCGGGGGGCTAGCCAAAAACATTCAGTACTTC	CASSPPGGLAKNIQYF
TRBV12-3/TRBV12-4	TRBJ2-7	many	TRBD2	TGTGCCAGCAGGAGGGCGAGCGGGGCCTACGAGCAGTACTTC	CASRRASGAYEQYF
TRBV2	TRBJ2-6	many	.	TGTGCCAGCATCGAGGGGCCTGGGGCCAACGTCCTGACTTTC	CASIEGPGANVLTF
TRBV10-3	TRBJ2-7	many	.	TGTGCCATCAGTGTGCAGGGTAACGAGCAGTACTTC	CAISVQGNEQYF
TRBV7-2	TRBJ2-2	few	.	TGTGCCAGCAGCCCGAGGGTGTCTGGGGAGCTGTTTTTT	CASSPRVSGELFF
TRBV28	TRBJ1-5	.	TRBD1	TGTGCCAGCAGTTCAGGGACAGGGAGAGGGCCCCAGCATTTT	CASSSGTGRGPQHF
TRBV28	TRBJ2-5	many	TRBD1	TGTGCCAGCAGTCCTCTCCGGACAGGGTTGTTCGAGACCCAGTACTTC	CASSPLRTGLFETQYF
TRBV7-2	TRBJ2-7	few	.	TGTGCCAGCAGCTTAGTTTTCGCAGACGACTACGAGCAGTACTTC	CASSLVFADDYEQYF
TRBV7-9	TRBJ2-7	.	TRBD1	TGTGCCAGCAGCCCAACGACCTCTCCAAGGGGGCACTCGGTGGGATATTACGAGCAGTACTTC	CASSPTTSPRGHSVGYYEQYF
TRBV20-1	TRBJ2-7	few	TRBD1	TGCAGTGCTAGCCGGGACAGGGGACCCTACGAGCAGTACTTC	CSASRDRGPYEQYF
TRBV7-8	TRBJ2-7	few	.	TGTGCCAGCAGCGGGTACCAGGGCCATTTCGAGCAGTACTTC	CASSGYQGHFEQYF
TRBV18	TRBJ2-7	.	.	TGTGCCAGCTCACCGAACAGGAGGTCCTACGAGCAGTACTTC	CASSPNRRSYEQYF
TRBV28	TRBJ2-7	many	.	TGTGCCAGTACGGGGGGCGCCTACGAGCAGTACTTC	CASTGGAYEQYF
TRBV2	TRBJ1-5	few	.	TGTGCCAGCAGTGAAAGACCTCTAAGCAATCAGCCCCAGCATTTT	CASSERPLSNQPQHF
TRBV20-1	TRBJ2-2	.	.	TGCAGTGCTAGGGAGGACGGACCACCCGGGGAGCTGTTTTTT	CSAREDGPPGELFF
TRBV6-1	TRBJ2-7	few	.	TGTGCCAGCGGAAACGGGGGATACGAGCAGTACTTC	CASGNGGYEQYF
TRBV18	TRBJ2-7	.	.	TGTGCCAGCTCACCAAGCGACATCTACGAGCAGTACTTC	CASSPSDIYEQYF
TRBV24-1	TRBJ2-5	.	TRBD2	TGTGCCACCAGTGATTACGGGACTAGCGGGAAGGAGACCCAGTACTTC	CATSDYGTSGKETQYF
TRBV13	TRBJ1-2	few	TRBD1	TGTGCCAGCAGCATGACAGGGAACCTCTATGGCTACACCTTC	CASSMTGNLYGYTF
TRBV7-6	TRBJ2-7	.	.	TGTGCCAGCAGCTTCCCTGGGTCGGGGGAGCAGTACTTC	CASSFPGSGEQYF
TRBV20-1	TRBJ1-3	many	.	TGCAGTGCTAAGCGTTCTGGAAACACCATATATTTT	CSAKRSGNTIYF
TRBV7-9	TRBJ2-5	many	TRBD2	TGTGCCAGCAGCTTAGCAGCAGCGGGAAGGACAGAGACCCAGTACTTC	CASSLAAAGRTETQYF
TRBV4-2	TRBJ2-4	.	TRBD2	TGTGCCAGCAGCCAAGATCAACGGGAGGACCGACCCAAAAACATTCAGTACTTC	CASSQDQREDRPKNIQYF